This TCR beta chain derives from a study of blood T cells in healthy people across ages. Each donor was a healthy Caucasian individual from Russia, aged roughly 6 to 95. Isolation yielded PBMCs, at least 7 million per sample, in every case. Study-wide results and caveats: In the absence of known donor CMV status, changes in expanded clonotypes were possibly confounded.

Regarding this clonotype: Its specificity is not known.

There are 14 residues in the CDR3. V dropped 2 bases and J dropped 2 bases, with 9 bases sitting between them. Germline V CDR1 and CDR2: LGHDT, YNNKEL (reference sequence). Primed by a sample-barcoded 5' primer and a J-beta primer mix, a second PCR proceeded for about 6 to 12 cycles. No fewer than 2.5 million CDR3-containing paired-end reads came from each sample. TCRdb re-analysed the 5' RACE reads in MiXCR, keeping a single row per CDR3 protein. Of roughly 680,000 distinct CDR3 sequences in the sample, 52% were seen once. Sequencing was performed on blood. The receptor's source is a woman of 80 years or more in good health. The chain joins TRBV3-1 to TRBJ1-2; D gene ambiguous. CDR3 sequence (DNA): TGTGCCAGCAGCCAAAGGACGGCAAACTATGGCTACACCTTC. Its protein product is CASSQRTANYGYTF.